The 25 T cell receptor beta chains in this list originate from one sample, sequenced in a study of OX40 agonist ivuxolimab in advanced cancers. Data came from immunoSEQ multiplex PCR; TCRdb stores just in-frame clones and leaves some out. The table includes tens of thousands of clones, less than 90% detected once. The sample was CD4+ or CD8+ T cells sorted from blood, taken in a trial of the OX40 agonist ivuxolimab. The receptor source for this set is an adult with an advanced solid tumor such as melanoma, head and neck, liver or kidney cancer.

This clone was observed once. The chain has TRBV6-1 and TRBJ1-5; D ambiguous. The ends were cut back, 5 bases at V and 5 bases at J, with 13 bases in the middle. CDR1 is MNHNS and CDR2 is SASEGT in the germline V gene. This CDR3 spans 14 amino acids. CDR3 protein: CASSLSGNDQPQHF. DNA for the CDR3: TGTGCCAGCAGTTTATCGGGTAATGATCAGCCCCAGCATTTT.

V is TRBV30 and J is TRBJ1-4; a weak D match, TRBD1 (6 bases). This CDR3 has 15 amino acids. Trimming pared 1 base from V and 5 bases from J, leaving 14 bases between. Germline loops: CDR1 GTSNPN, CDR2 SVGIG (reference sequence). The CDR3 region is CAWSATGTKNEKLFF. The CDR3 bases are TGTGCCTGGAGTGCCACAGGGACCAAAAATGAAAAACTGTTTTTT.

The chain carries TRBV7-2 and TRBJ1-5, with TRBD1 as a possible D gene (6 bases). The CDR3 spans 15 residues. V lost 4 bases and J 5 bases, leaving 15 bases between the germline ends. CDR1 is SGHTA and CDR2 is FQGNSA in the germline V gene. The chain's CDR3 is CASSYQNRVDQPQHF. CDR3 nucleotide sequence: TGTGCCAGCAGCTATCAAAACAGGGTAGATCAGCCCCAGCATTTT.

This clone was seen a single time. This chain joins TRBV5-1 and TRBJ2-5; the D is unclear. The CDR3 has 16 residues. Between the trimmed V and J ends, which lost 0 bases and 5 bases, there was a span of 17 bases. The germline V gene has CDR1 SGHRS and CDR2 YFSETQ. Here the CDR3 reads CASSLGPGGGWETQYF. The DNA of the CDR3 is TGCGCCAGCAGCTTGGGCCCGGGTGGTGGCTGGGAGACCCAGTACTTC. The variable domain in full, completed from reference TRBV5-1 and TRBJ2-5, reads KAGVTQTPRYLIKTRGQQVTLSCSPISGHRSVSWYQQTPGQGLQFLFEYFSETQRNKGNFPGRFSGRQFSNSRSEMNVSTLELGDSALYLCASSLGPGGGWETQYFGPGTRLLVL.

The chain uses TRBV19 and TRBJ2-7; 7 nucleotides agree with TRBD1. This CDR3 contains 14 residues. Germline V gene data show CDR1 as LNHDA and CDR2 as SQIVND (reference sequence). J was trimmed by 5 bases and V by 5 bases; bases with no gene match: 9. CDR3 amino acids: CASSPLTGKNEQYF. Here the CDR3 DNA reads TGTGCCAGTAGTCCCCTGACAGGGAAGAACGAGCAGTACTTC.

CDR3 in DNA: TGTGCCAGCAGCTTATCCCTAACAGGGTGGTCAGATACGCAGTATTTT. Translating it yields CASSLSLTGWSDTQYF. The chain carries TRBV7-9 and TRBJ2-3; D perhaps matches TRBD1 (6 bases). The CDR3 runs 16 residues. V shed 2 bases and J shed 4 bases, with 16 bases lying between them. From germline, CDR1 is SEHNR and CDR2 FQNEAQ (reference sequence).

The CDR3 sequence: CASSPNPGTSVGSGELFF. As DNA, the CDR3 is TGTGCCAGCAGCCCTAACCCCGGGACTAGCGTGGGGTCCGGGGAGCTGTTTTTT. The chain couples TRBV7-3 to TRBJ2-2; 10 bases line up with TRBD2. Germline CDR1 SGHTA, CDR2 FQGTGA. The CDR3 extends over 18 amino acids. Trimming took 5 bases from V and 6 from J; bases not matched to a gene: 15. Full variable domain (outside the CDR3, taken from reference TRBV7-3 and TRBJ2-2): GAGVSQTPSNKVTEKGKYVELRCDPISGHTALYWYRQSLGQGPEFLIYFQGTGAADDSGLPNDRFFAVRPEGSVSTLKIQRTERGDSAVYLCASSPNPGTSVGSGELFFGEGSRLTVL.

The chain combines TRBV7-8 with TRBJ1-1, with a tentative D call TRBD1 (5 bases). CDR1 and CDR2 from the germline V gene are SGHVS and FQNEAQ. CDR3 size: 14 residues. Trimming stripped 7 bases from V and 7 bases from J, with 19 bases between. In nucleotides, the CDR3 is TGTGCCAGCAATAGAGGGGAGCAGACAAGTGAAGCTTTCTTT. It codes for CASNRGEQTSEAFF.

This clone has just a few counts. V usage is TRBV9 and J usage is TRBJ2-1; weak D call: TRBD2 (5 bases). Trimming cost V 4 bases and J 2 bases, with 10 bases left between them. Germline values: CDR1 SGDLS, CDR2 YYNGEE. The CDR3 spans 14 residues. The CDR3 protein is CASSPGSAYNEQFF. CDR3 nucleotide sequence: TGTGCCAGCAGCCCGGGGTCCGCCTACAATGAGCAGTTCTTC.

The V gene is TRBV5-6, the J gene TRBJ2-7, with D possibly being TRBD1 or TRBD2 (5 bases each). Germline CDR1 reads SGHDT; CDR2 reads YYEEEE. Deletions cut 5 bases from V and 12 bases from J, with 21 bases between. The CDR3 runs to 13 residues. DNA of the CDR3: TGTGCCAGCAGTTCCGGGACGGCGGCGAACGGGTACTTC. Translating gives CASSSGTAANGYF. Drawing the rest from reference TRBV5-6 and TRBJ2-7, the complete variable domain is DAGVTQSPTHLIKTRGQQVTLRCSPKSGHDTVSWYQQALGQGPQFIFQYYEEEERQRGNFPDRFSGHQFPNYSSELNVNALLLGDSALYLCASSSGTAANGYFGPGTRLTVT.

The J gene is TRBJ2-7, the V gene TRBV6-1; D is perhaps TRBD1 or TRBD2 (6 bases each). The CDR3 covers 14 residues. Germline V CDR1 and CDR2: MNHNS, SASEGT. Trimming stripped 8 bases from V and 3 bases from J, with 17 bases between. The CDR3 spells CASRVDRRGYEQYF. The CDR3 DNA reads TGTGCCAGCCGCGTTGACAGGCGGGGCTACGAGCAGTACTTC.

CDR3 nucleotide sequence: TGTGCCAGCAGCTTATCACCAAAATGGGGACAGGCGGTGAACACTGAAGCTTTCTTT. Amino acid sequence: CASSLSPKWGQAVNTEAFF. The chain joins TRBV11-3 to TRBJ1-1; 8 bases agree with TRBD1. V was pared by 2 bases and J by 0 bases, with 14 bases of the junction left unmatched. CDR3 length: 19 residues. Germline CDR1 reads SGHNT; CDR2 reads YENEEA.

V and J are TRBV5-5 and TRBJ1-3; no clear D. Per the germline V gene, CDR1 is SGHKS and CDR2 is YYEKEE (reference sequence). The V gene lost 0 bases and the J gene lost 2 bases, with 15 bases spanning the gap. The CDR3 has 17 residues. The CDR3 protein is CASSLVPWGGTGNTIYF. DNA for the CDR3: TGTGCCAGCAGCTTGGTGCCTTGGGGAGGTACTGGAAACACCATATATTTT.

The gene calls are TRBV28 and TRBJ2-5, with 8 bases that match TRBD1. Judging by the DNA end, TRBJ2-7 fits better; the J call may be wrong. The CDR3 sequence is 15 residues long. Germline CDR1 and CDR2: MDHEN and SYDVKM. Here the CDR3 reads CASSLFSGGLYEQYF. CDR3 DNA sequence: TGTGCCAGCAGTTTATTTTCAGGGGGCCTCTACGAGCAGTACTTC.

This chain links TRBV6-1 with TRBJ2-5, with TRBD2 identical over 14 bases. The closer fit of TRBJ2-7 to the DNA end suggests the J call may be wrong. The CDR3 spans 15 residues. Germline V lookup: CDR1 MNHNS, CDR2 SASEGT. The CDR3 sequence is CACTGTSGGENEQYF. CDR3 nucleotides: TGTGCCTGTACCGGGACTAGCGGGGGCGAGAACGAGCAGTACTTC.

This chain joins TRBV6-1 and TRBJ2-7; no firm D call. V lost 6 bases and J lost 6, with 12 bases in between. The germline V gene encodes CDR1 MNHNS and CDR2 SASEGT. CDR3 size: 12 residues. In DNA form, the CDR3 reads TGTGCCAGCAGGGCAGCGAGTCTCGAGCAGTACTTC. It translates to CASRAASLEQYF.

Comments on this clone: Just one base apart from a much larger clone, this may be a read error. The sample has other DNA sequences that encode this CDR3 too. V and J are TRBV7-9 and TRBJ2-7; 12 bases match TRBD1. CDR1 and CDR2 from the germline V gene are SEHNR and FQNEAQ (reference sequence). CDR3 size: 15 residues. The CDR3 DNA sequence: TGTGCCAGCAGCGACACGGGACAGGGGGCCTACGAGCAGTACTTT. It specifies CASSDTGQGAYEQYF.

The V gene is TRBV18, the J gene TRBJ1-2; D remains ambiguous. Germline V CDR1 and CDR2: KGHSH, LQKENI. This CDR3 has 14 residues. V was trimmed by 3 bases and J by 4 bases, leaving 12 bases between them. Here the CDR3 DNA reads TGTGCCAGCTCACCCGGGGTAGGGAGCTATGGCTACACCTTC. Translated, it gives CASSPGVGSYGYTF.

This rearrangement joins TRBV5-1 to TRBJ2-7, with D possibly being TRBD2 (5 bases). In germline, CDR1 is SGHRS, CDR2 YFSETQ. Trimming pared 4 bases from V and 3 bases from J, leaving 17 bases between. The CDR3 has 15 amino acids. Written as DNA, the CDR3 is TGCGCCAGCAGCCCCGGTCCGGGAAGTGGCTACGAGCAGTACTTC. Its protein product is CASSPGPGSGYEQYF.

The J gene is TRBJ1-2, the V gene TRBV7-2, with D possibly TRBD1 on 6 matching bases. This CDR3 region has 15 residues. Trimming cost V 1 base and J 8 bases, with 17 bases left between them. The germline CDR1 and CDR2 sequences are SGHTA and FQGNSA. The CDR3: CASSLDGTGSGGYTF. For the CDR3, the DNA is TGTGCCAGCAGCTTAGACGGTACAGGGTCAGGAGGCTACACCTTC.

The CDR3 reads CASSLRQGHEKLFF. In DNA, the CDR3 is TGTGCCAGCAGCTTAAGACAGGGGCATGAAAAACTGTTTTTT. The rearrangement uses TRBV7-8 and TRBJ1-4, with 8 bases identical to TRBD1. Trimming at V came to 2 bases and at J to 6 bases, leaving 2 bases not matched to a gene. Germline V lookup: CDR1 SGHVS, CDR2 FQNEAQ. CDR3 length: 14 residues.

The V call is TRBV5-1, the J call TRBJ1-1; perhaps TRBD1 as D (6 bases). With 6 bases removed from V and 7 bases from J, the gap between germline ends came to 19 bases. Germline loops: CDR1 SGHRS, CDR2 YFSETQ. CDR3 size: 14 residues. The CDR3 DNA reads as TGCGCCAGCAAAAGTAGCGGACAGAACCTTGAAGCTTTCTTT. Translation gives CASKSSGQNLEAFF.

This chain's CDR3 is CASSLNPSLSYEQFF. The DNA for the CDR3 is TGTGCCAGCAGTTTAAACCCTAGTCTGTCATATGAGCAGTTCTTC. The genes are TRBV28 and TRBJ2-1; D remains ambiguous. Germline V CDR1 and CDR2: MDHEN, SYDVKM. The CDR3 has 15 residues. The V end lost 2 bases, the J end lost 8 bases, and 16 bases lay between the germline ends.

The rearrangement links TRBV5-1 to TRBJ2-1; no definite D call. The germline V gene encodes CDR1 SGHRS and CDR2 YFSETQ. The V end lost 6 bases, the J end lost 2 bases, and 9 bases lay between the germline ends. CDR3 length equals 13 residues. CDR3: CASTGPAYNEQFF. The CDR3 nucleotides read TGCGCCAGCACAGGACCCGCCTACAATGAGCAGTTCTTC.

The chain links TRBV6-5 to TRBJ1-1; TRBD1 agrees at 8 bases. The junction had 8 bases not matched to a gene; V was cut back by 7 bases and J by 4 bases. The CDR3 is 14 amino acids. The germline CDR1 and CDR2 sequences are MNHEY and SVGAGI. The CDR3 bases are TGTGCCAGCAACCTCAGGGGGCGGTCCACTGAAGCTTTCTTT. Protein sequence: CASNLRGRSTEAFF.